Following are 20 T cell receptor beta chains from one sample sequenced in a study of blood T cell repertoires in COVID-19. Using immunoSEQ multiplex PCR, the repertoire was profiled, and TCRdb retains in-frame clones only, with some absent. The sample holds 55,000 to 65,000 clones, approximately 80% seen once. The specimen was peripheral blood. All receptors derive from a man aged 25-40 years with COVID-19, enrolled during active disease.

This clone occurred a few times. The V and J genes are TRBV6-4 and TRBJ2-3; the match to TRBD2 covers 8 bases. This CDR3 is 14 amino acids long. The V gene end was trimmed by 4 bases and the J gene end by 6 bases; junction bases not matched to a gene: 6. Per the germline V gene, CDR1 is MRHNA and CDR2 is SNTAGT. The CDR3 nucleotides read TGTGCCAGCAGTGCAGCGGGAGCGGAGGATACGCAGTATTTT. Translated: CASSAAGAEDTQYF.

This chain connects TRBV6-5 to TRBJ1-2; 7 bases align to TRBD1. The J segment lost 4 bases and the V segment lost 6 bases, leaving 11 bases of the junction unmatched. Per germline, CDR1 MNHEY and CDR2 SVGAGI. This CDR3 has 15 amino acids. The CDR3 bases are TGTGCCAGCAGGAACGACGACAGGGTGGCCTATGGCTACACCTTC. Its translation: CASRNDDRVAYGYTF.

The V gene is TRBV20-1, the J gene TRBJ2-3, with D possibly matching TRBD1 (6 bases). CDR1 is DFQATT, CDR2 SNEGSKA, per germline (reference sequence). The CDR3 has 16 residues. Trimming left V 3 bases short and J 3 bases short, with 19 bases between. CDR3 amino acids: CSASLVGRGSTDTQYF. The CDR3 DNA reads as TGCAGTGCTAGTCTGGTCGGCAGGGGATCAACAGATACGCAGTATTTT.

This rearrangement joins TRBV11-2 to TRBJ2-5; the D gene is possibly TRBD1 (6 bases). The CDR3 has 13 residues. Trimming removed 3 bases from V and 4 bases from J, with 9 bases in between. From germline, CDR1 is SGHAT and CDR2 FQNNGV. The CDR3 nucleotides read TGTGCCAGCAGCTTTACCAGGGGAGAGACCCAGTACTTC. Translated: CASSFTRGETQYF.

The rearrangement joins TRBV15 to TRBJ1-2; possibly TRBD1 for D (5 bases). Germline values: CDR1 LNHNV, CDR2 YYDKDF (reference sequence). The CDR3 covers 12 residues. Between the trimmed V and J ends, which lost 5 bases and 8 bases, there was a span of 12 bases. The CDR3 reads CATSLGHEGYTF. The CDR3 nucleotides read TGTGCCACCAGCCTCGGACATGAGGGCTACACCTTC.

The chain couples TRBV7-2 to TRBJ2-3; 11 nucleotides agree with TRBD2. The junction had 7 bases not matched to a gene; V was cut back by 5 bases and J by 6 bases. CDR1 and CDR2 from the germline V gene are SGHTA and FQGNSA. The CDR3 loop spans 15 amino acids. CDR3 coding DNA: TGTGCCAGCAGCCCGGGACTAGCGGCTTGGGATACGCAGTATTTT. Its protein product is CASSPGLAAWDTQYF.

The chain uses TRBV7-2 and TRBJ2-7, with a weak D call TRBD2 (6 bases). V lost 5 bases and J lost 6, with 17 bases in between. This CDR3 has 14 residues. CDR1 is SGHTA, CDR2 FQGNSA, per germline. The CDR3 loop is CASSTRDGGSEQYF. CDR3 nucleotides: TGTGCCAGCAGCACGCGGGACGGCGGGTCCGAGCAGTACTTC.

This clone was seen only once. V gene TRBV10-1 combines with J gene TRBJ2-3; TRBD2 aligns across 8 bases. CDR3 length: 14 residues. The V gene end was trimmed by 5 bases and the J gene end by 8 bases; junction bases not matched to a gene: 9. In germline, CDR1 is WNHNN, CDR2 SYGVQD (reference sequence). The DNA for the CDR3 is TGCGCCAGCAGTTCCGGGACTAGTAGCCCTACGCAGTATTTT. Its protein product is CASSSGTSSPTQYF.

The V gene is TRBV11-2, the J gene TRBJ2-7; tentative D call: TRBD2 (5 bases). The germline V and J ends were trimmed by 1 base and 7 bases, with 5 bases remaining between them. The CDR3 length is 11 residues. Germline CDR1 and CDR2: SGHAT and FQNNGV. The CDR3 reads CASSLAGEQYF. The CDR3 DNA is TGTGCCAGCAGCTTAGCGGGAGAGCAGTACTTC. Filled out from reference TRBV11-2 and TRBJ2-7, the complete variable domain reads EAGVAQSPRYKIIEKRQSVAFWCNPISGHATLYWYQQILGQGPKLLIQFQNNGVVDDSQLPKDRFSAERLKGVDSTLKIQPAKLEDSAVYLCASSLAGEQYFGPGTRLTVT.

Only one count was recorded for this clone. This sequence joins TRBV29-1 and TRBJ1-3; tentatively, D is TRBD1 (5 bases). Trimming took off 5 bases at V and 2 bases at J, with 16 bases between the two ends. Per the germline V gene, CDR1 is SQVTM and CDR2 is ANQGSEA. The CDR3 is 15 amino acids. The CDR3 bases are TGCAGCGTTATTTTAGCAGGGAGGCCTGGAAACACCATATATTTT. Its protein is CSVILAGRPGNTIYF.

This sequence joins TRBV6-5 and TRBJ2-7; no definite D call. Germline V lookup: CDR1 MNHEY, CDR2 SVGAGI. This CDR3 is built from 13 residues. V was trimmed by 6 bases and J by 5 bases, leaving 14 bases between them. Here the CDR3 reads CASSLDTINEQYF. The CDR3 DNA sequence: TGTGCCAGCAGCCTAGATACGATAAACGAGCAGTACTTC.

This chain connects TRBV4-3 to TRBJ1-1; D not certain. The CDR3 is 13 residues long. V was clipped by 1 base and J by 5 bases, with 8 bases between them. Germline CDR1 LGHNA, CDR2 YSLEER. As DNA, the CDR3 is TGCGCCAGCAGCCAAGGGCCGGGGACTGAAGCTTTCTTT. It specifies CASSQGPGTEAFF.

As DNA, the CDR3 is TGTGCCAGCACCCAATTGAACACTGAAGCTTTCTTT. This codes for CASTQLNTEAFF. V and J are TRBV28 and TRBJ1-1; D gene ambiguous. V was pared by 7 bases and J by 0 bases, with 6 bases between. The CDR3 runs to 12 residues. Germline V CDR1 and CDR2: MDHEN, SYDVKM.

In DNA, the CDR3 is TGTGCCAGCAGGGAGTGGAAGTCCAACTATGGCTACACCTTC. Translating gives CASREWKSNYGYTF. The chain has TRBV2 and TRBJ1-2; D is unclear. V lost 6 bases to trimming and J lost 2 bases, with 13 bases between them. The germline CDR1 and CDR2 sequences are SNHLY and FYNNEI. This CDR3 is 14 amino acids long.

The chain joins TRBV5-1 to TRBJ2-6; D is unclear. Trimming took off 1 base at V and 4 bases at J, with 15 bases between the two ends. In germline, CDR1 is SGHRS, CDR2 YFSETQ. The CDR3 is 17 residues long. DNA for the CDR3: TGCGCCAGCAGCTTGTTGGGCAGTCGCCCCGGGGCCAACGTCCTGACTTTC. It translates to CASSLLGSRPGANVLTF.

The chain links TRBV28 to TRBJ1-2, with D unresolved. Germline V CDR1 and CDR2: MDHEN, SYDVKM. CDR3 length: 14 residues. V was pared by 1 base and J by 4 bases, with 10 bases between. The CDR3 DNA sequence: TGTGCCAGCAGTTTATTGTCGCCGGGCTATGGCTACACCTTC. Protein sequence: CASSLLSPGYGYTF.

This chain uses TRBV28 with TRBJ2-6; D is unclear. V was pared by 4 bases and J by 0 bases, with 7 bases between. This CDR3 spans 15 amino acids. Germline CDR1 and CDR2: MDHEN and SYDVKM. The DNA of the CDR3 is TGTGCCAGCAGTTACACAGTCTCTGGGGCCAACGTCCTGACTTTC. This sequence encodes CASSYTVSGANVLTF.

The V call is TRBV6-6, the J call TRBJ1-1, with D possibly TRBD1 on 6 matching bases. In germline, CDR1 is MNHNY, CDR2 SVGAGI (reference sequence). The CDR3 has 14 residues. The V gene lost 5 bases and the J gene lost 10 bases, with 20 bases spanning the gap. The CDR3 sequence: CASSRSQGASGAFF. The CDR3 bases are TGTGCCAGCAGTCGATCACAGGGAGCCTCCGGAGCTTTCTTT.

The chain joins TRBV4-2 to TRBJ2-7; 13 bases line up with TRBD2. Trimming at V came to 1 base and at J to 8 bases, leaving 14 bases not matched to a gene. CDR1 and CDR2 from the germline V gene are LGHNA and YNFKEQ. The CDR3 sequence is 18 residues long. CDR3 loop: CASSQGGLAGKRGGQQYF. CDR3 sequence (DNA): TGTGCCAGCAGCCAAGGGGGACTAGCGGGGAAAAGGGGAGGGCAGCAGTACTTC.

CDR3: CASSYGTGALREQYF. CDR3 bases: TGTGCCAGCAGCTACGGGACAGGAGCTTTACGGGAGCAGTACTTC. The chain joins TRBV27 to TRBJ2-7; TRBD1 agrees at 8 bases. CDR1 is MNHEY and CDR2 is SMNVEV in the germline V gene (reference sequence). This CDR3 contains 15 residues. Germline trimming cut 6 bases from V and 7 bases from J; bases unmatched to any gene: 14.